The 25 T cell receptor beta chains below all came from one sample that was sequenced in a study of regulatory T cells in long-lasting Graves disease. Described time point: newly diagnosed GD, antithyroid drugs for less than 3 months. Isolated PBMC RNA provided the starting material for the TCR library. Building the TCR beta libraries relied on iRepertoire HTBI primers, and CDR3 regions underwent Arm-PCR. TCRdb reprocessed the multiplex PCR reads with MiXCR, giving one entry per CDR3 protein. There are about 530,000 distinct CDR3 sequences in the sample; approximately 16% occur only once, and around 25% lies in the top ten. These sequences were also reported in another study, on T cells in Graves' hyperthyroidism and ophthalmopathy.

The starting material was peripheral blood mononuclear cells (PBMCs), obtained at new diagnosis, from a patient treated with antithyroid drugs. These receptors were obtained from a woman between 40 and 65 years old with Graves disease.

The genes are TRBV19 and TRBJ2-2; D not certain. This CDR3 has 14 amino acids. Trimming took off 8 bases at V and 0 bases at J, with 10 bases between the two ends. CDR1 and CDR2 from the germline V gene are LNHDA and SQIVND (reference sequence). Here the CDR3 DNA reads TGTGCCAGTTATGGACGGTCGAACACCGGGGAGCTGTTTTTT. This gives the protein CASYGRSNTGELFF.

This clonotype was recorded many times. This chain uses TRBV11-2 with TRBJ2-7; TRBD2 matches 8 bases. CDR1 and CDR2 (germline): SGHAT, FQNNGV. CDR3 length equals 15 residues. J was trimmed by 3 bases and V by 5 bases; bases with no gene match: 9. In DNA form, the CDR3 reads TGTGCCAGCAGCCGAGGCGGGGGGCGGCACTACGAGCAGTACTTC. Its protein product is CASSRGGGRHYEQYF.

The sample holds a few counts of this clonotype. The J gene is TRBJ2-1, the V gene TRBV6-1, with a tentative D call TRBD2 (5 bases). This CDR3 has 12 amino acids. With 5 bases removed from V and 15 bases from J, the gap between germline ends came to 17 bases. Germline V gene lookup returns CDR1 MNHNS and CDR2 SASEGT. The CDR3 coding sequence is TGTGCCAGCAGTAGAACAGCCCTCGGACTGTTCTTC. This encodes CASSRTALGLFF.

This clonotype was observed at least ten times. The J gene is TRBJ1-5, the V gene TRBV6-1, with D possibly matching TRBD1 (5 bases). The germline gives CDR1 MNHNS, CDR2 SASEGT. The CDR3 sequence is 16 residues long. V gave up 6 bases and J gave up 0 bases, with 15 bases separating them. CDR3 sequence reads: CASRGGGFDSNQPQHF. The CDR3 nucleotides read TGTGCCAGCAGGGGCGGGGGATTCGATAGCAATCAGCCCCAGCATTTT.

At least ten counts were recorded for this clonotype. The chain has TRBV7-9 and TRBJ1-4; possibly TRBD1 for D (6 bases). The V gene's germline CDR1 is SEHNR and CDR2 FQNEAQ (reference sequence). V lost 5 bases and J 8 bases, leaving 12 bases between the germline ends. The CDR3 runs to 13 residues. The CDR3 reads CASSPTGQEKLFF. The CDR3 DNA reads as TGTGCCAGCAGCCCGACCGGACAGGAAAAACTGTTTTTT.

This clonotype was detected ten times or more. The rearrangement links TRBV20-1 to TRBJ2-7, with D hard to call. The CDR3 length is 14 residues. Germline CDR1 is DFQATT and CDR2 is SNEGSKA (reference sequence). The ends were cut back, 4 bases at V and 5 bases at J, with 18 bases in the middle. The CDR3 region has the DNA TGCAGTGCTAAGTTGAAAGACTTGGGGAACGAGCAGTACTTC. Residues: CSAKLKDLGNEQYF.

This clonotype was found a few times. The V and J genes are TRBV14 and TRBJ2-5; 8 bases match TRBD1. V gave up 4 bases and J gave up 5 bases; unmatched junction bases: 9. The CDR3 length is 15 residues. Germline assignment: CDR1 SGHDN and CDR2 FVKESK. The CDR3 region has the DNA TGTGCCAGCAGCCCTCGCCAGGGGGCACAGGAGACCCAGTACTTC. Protein: CASSPRQGAQETQYF.

The V gene is TRBV11-2, the J gene TRBJ1-1; 7 bases are a match to TRBD1. The CDR3 runs to 17 residues. Germline assignment: CDR1 SGHAT and CDR2 FQNNGV. Germline trimming cut 3 bases from V and 4 bases from J; bases unmatched to any gene: 14. CDR3 nucleotide sequence: TGTGCCAGCAGCTTTTGGGACAGTCCATACGGTGGCACTGAAGCTTTCTTT. Protein sequence: CASSFWDSPYGGTEAFF.

This clonotype was counted at least ten times. The junction departs from germline at one end; a sequencing error may be responsible. The chain carries TRBV2 and TRBJ2-1; the D is unclear. Germline CDR1 reads SNHLY; CDR2 reads FYNNEI. The length of the CDR3 is 14 residues. The CDR3 loop is CASSEVGNYSEQFF. CDR3 DNA: TGTGCCAGCAGTGAAGTAGGGAATTACAGTGAGCAGTTCTTC.

Ten or more counts support this clonotype. J is TRBJ2-1 and V is TRBV7-2, with 7 bases identical to TRBD1. The V gene end was trimmed by 6 bases and the J gene end by 9 bases; junction bases not matched to a gene: 11. The germline CDR1 and CDR2 sequences are SGHTA and FQGNSA. The CDR3 has 14 residues. The CDR3 here is CASRNRGNRGEQFF. The CDR3 bases are TGTGCCAGCAGGAACAGGGGAAATCGAGGTGAGCAGTTCTTC.

This clonotype came up a few times. The gene calls are TRBV15 and TRBJ2-7; 7 bases fit TRBD2. The CDR3 consists of 15 residues. Germline CDR1 is LNHNV and CDR2 is YYDKDF (reference sequence). Unmatched junction bases numbered 3, after V lost 0 bases and J lost 1 base. As DNA, the CDR3 is TGTGCCACCAGCAGAGATCCGGGGGGTTCCTACGAGCAGTACTTC. Its protein product is CATSRDPGGSYEQYF.

This clonotype was recorded a few times. This chain links TRBV24-1 with TRBJ2-7; no firm D call. The CDR3 spans 14 residues. The ends were cut back, 8 bases at V and 3 bases at J, with 16 bases in the middle. The germline V gene encodes CDR1 KGHDR and CDR2 SFDVKD. The CDR3 loop is CATTGPKTDYEQYF. CDR3 sequence (DNA): TGTGCCACCACAGGCCCCAAGACGGACTACGAGCAGTACTTC.

The table lists this clonotype with many counts. V and J are TRBV3-1 and TRBJ2-7; D is unclear. This CDR3 has 16 amino acids. V was pared by 1 base and J by 7 bases, with 20 bases between. The germline CDR1 and CDR2 sequences are LGHDT and YNNKEL (reference sequence). CDR3 DNA: TGTGCCAGCAGCCAAGTAGGTGGTTCAGGACGAGGTGAGCAGTACTTC. Its protein product is CASSQVGGSGRGEQYF.

In its sample, this clonotype was seen many times. The V and J genes are TRBV6-1 and TRBJ2-3; D is uncertain. V was shortened by 4 bases and J by 0 bases, with 8 bases between the two germline ends. This CDR3 comprises 14 residues. The V gene's germline CDR1 is MNHNS and CDR2 SASEGT. The CDR3 nucleotides read TGTGCCAGCAGTGCTGCGGCTAGCACAGATACGCAGTATTTT. This sequence encodes CASSAAASTDTQYF.

This clonotype was counted only a few times. The J gene is TRBJ1-1, the V gene TRBV20-1; perhaps TRBD1 as D (6 bases). Germline loops: CDR1 DFQATT, CDR2 SNEGSKA (reference sequence). The CDR3 is made up of 15 amino acids. V gave up 6 bases and J gave up 1 base, with 18 bases separating them. The CDR3 DNA sequence: TGCAGTGCGTATAGGGGGTTCCTTGGGAACACTGAAGCTTTCTTT. Protein product: CSAYRGFLGNTEAFF.

V usage is TRBV20-1 and J usage is TRBJ2-3; TRBD2 aligns across 11 bases. Germline CDR1 DFQATT, CDR2 SNEGSKA (reference sequence). V shed 4 bases and J 4 bases; nucleotides not matched to a gene: 4. There are 14 residues in the CDR3. CDR3: CSATPSGGSDTQYF. CDR3 sequence (DNA): TGCAGTGCTACCCCTAGCGGGGGGTCAGATACGCAGTATTTT.

This clonotype came up a few times. The gene calls are TRBV29-1 and TRBJ1-1; the match to TRBD1 covers 9 bases. V dropped 1 base and J dropped 0; count of bases not matched to a gene: 6. The CDR3 is made up of 16 amino acids. Germline V CDR1 and CDR2: SQVTM, ANQGSEA. CDR3 loop: CSVEGGTGGLNTEAFF. The CDR3 DNA reads TGCAGCGTTGAAGGGGGAACAGGGGGCTTGAACACTGAAGCTTTCTTT. The variable domain in full, completed from reference TRBV29-1 and TRBJ1-1, reads SAVISQKPSRDICQRGTSLTIQCQVDSQVTMMFWYRQQPGQSLTLIATANQGSEATYESGFVIDKFPISRPNLTFSTLTVSNMSPEDSSIYLCSVEGGTGGLNTEAFFGQGTRLTVV.

This chain connects TRBV7-9 to TRBJ2-5; the D call may be TRBD1 or TRBD2 (5 bases each). V was shortened by 3 bases and J by 3 bases, with 8 bases between the two germline ends. The length of the CDR3 is 13 residues. Germline V gene data show CDR1 as SEHNR and CDR2 as FQNEAQ (reference sequence). CDR3: CASSFMGEETQYF. The CDR3 DNA follows: TGTGCCAGCAGCTTTATGGGGGAAGAGACCCAGTACTTC.

This clonotype has at least ten counts. The chain uses TRBV3-1 and TRBJ2-5; perhaps TRBD2 as D (6 bases). The CDR3 is 13 residues long. Trimming shortened V by 1 base and J by 5 bases, and 8 bases separated the two germline ends. Germline CDR1 is LGHDT and CDR2 is YNNKEL (reference sequence). CDR3 sequence reads: CASSQAGGETQYF. The CDR3 nucleotides read TGTGCCAGCAGCCAAGCTGGGGGGGAGACCCAGTACTTC.

This sequence joins TRBV19 and TRBJ1-2, with TRBD1 matching 9 bases. The V gene's germline CDR1 is LNHDA and CDR2 SQIVND (reference sequence). This CDR3 contains 13 residues. With V trimmed by 6 bases and J by 6 bases, 5 bases remained unmatched. Here the CDR3 reads CASRRTGENGYTF. DNA of the CDR3: TGTGCCAGTAGACGGACAGGGGAAAATGGCTACACCTTC.

This clonotype was seen a handful of times. The rearrangement uses TRBV12-5 and TRBJ1-2; unclear D gene. Trimming removed 7 bases at V and 2 bases at J, with 8 bases between. This CDR3 comprises 12 residues. Germline assignment: CDR1 LGHNT and CDR2 FRNRAP. In DNA, the CDR3 is TGTGCTAGTGAGGGCAGAAACTATGGCTACACCTTC. Protein sequence: CASEGRNYGYTF.

In this sample, this clonotype turned up many times. The J gene is TRBJ2-7, the V gene TRBV7-2; the D call may be TRBD1 or TRBD2 (5 bases each). CDR3 size: 15 residues. The germline V gene encodes CDR1 SGHTA and CDR2 FQGNSA. V lost 5 bases to trimming and J lost 0 bases, with 14 bases between them. CDR3 sequence (DNA): TGTGCCAGCAGCAGGTCCGGGACGGCCTCCTACGAGCAGTACTTC. Amino acid sequence: CASSRSGTASYEQYF.

The rearrangement joins TRBV2 to TRBJ2-3; 9 nucleotides agree with TRBD2. Germline-derived CDR1 and CDR2 are SNHLY and FYNNEI. The CDR3 loop spans 18 amino acids. V gave up 4 bases and J gave up 1 base; unmatched junction bases: 12. CDR3 loop: CASSGGSGGFLGTDTQYF. CDR3 nucleotides: TGTGCCAGCAGTGGGGGTAGCGGGGGCTTCTTAGGCACAGATACGCAGTATTTT.

The CDR3, as DNA: TGTGCCAGCAGTGACACAAGAGGAAGCTCCTACAATGAGCAGTTCTTC. Protein sequence: CASSDTRGSSYNEQFF. This rearrangement joins TRBV6-1 to TRBJ2-1, with no clear D. Trimming cost V 3 bases and J 0 bases, with 12 bases left between them. The CDR3 runs 16 residues. Per the germline V gene, CDR1 is MNHNS and CDR2 is SASEGT.

The DNA for the CDR3 is TGTGCCAGCAGGTCCGGGACAGGGGAAAAGGGAAACACCATATATTTT. Amino acid sequence: CASRSGTGEKGNTIYF. The V gene is TRBV6-1, the J gene TRBJ1-3; TRBD1 agrees at 10 bases. V was pared by 6 bases and J by 4 bases, with 9 bases of the junction left unmatched. Germline CDR1 is MNHNS and CDR2 is SASEGT. CDR3 length: 16 amino acids.